The sequence of this T cell receptor beta chain was determined in a study of cytomegalovirus exposure and HLA in healthy donors. Study outcomes and limitations: Clonal expansion was found to be greater in HLA-associated TCR beta chains than in equally common others in a later analysis. A later analysis reported that several of the most significant clusters appeared to be linked to common viral pathogens, among them Epstein-Barr virus. Later on, a genetic analysis was performed. It linked a missense variant in DCLRE1C with V- and J-gene trimming of TCR beta.

This clone was observed a handful of times. Antigen: not known. Primers included in the PCR were 60 Vbeta and 13 Jbeta primers. Clones were sequenced by immunoSEQ multiplex PCR, and TCRdb holds only the in-frame ones, with some missing. The sample includes over 90,000 clones, around 64% of them seen just once. Trimming cost V 8 bases and J 6 bases; bases outside gene matches: 7. The CDR3 is 14 residues long. Germline V lookup: CDR1 MNHNS, CDR2 SASEGT. V gene TRBV6-1 combines with J gene TRBJ1-4; 9 nucleotides agree with TRBD1. The receptor comes from a man in his sixties in good health and CMV-seronegative. Input material: PBMCs. CDR3 DNA: TGTGCCAGCGGACTCGGGACAGGGTATGAAAAACTGTTTTTT. It translates to CASGLGTGYEKLFF.